The present TCR beta chain was sequenced within a study of cytomegalovirus exposure and HLA in healthy donors. Use of 60 Vbeta and 13 Jbeta primers characterized the PCR. Repertoires were generated with immunoSEQ multiplex PCR, while TCRdb's copy carries only in-frame clones and drops some. This table has more than 60,000 clones, around four fifths appearing once. Concerning this clone: Its antigen remains unknown.

Findings of the study overall: About 87% or about 30% of the time was how often most TCR beta V segments were productive, according to an earlier analysis. Researchers counted roughly 150 TCR beta chains as cytomegalovirus-associated. Relative to the approximately 680-donor mean, N-insertions were reportedly fewer in an Asian-associated ancestry cluster in a later analysis.

CDR1 MNHEY and CDR2 SMNVEV come from the germline V gene (reference sequence). Between the trimmed V and J ends, which lost 3 bases and 5 bases, there was a span of 13 bases. The CDR3 spans 15 residues. This clonotype originated in a woman in her thirties or forties in good health and CMV-seropositive. The specimen sequenced was PBMCs. The rearrangement links TRBV27 to TRBJ1-4; no clear D. CDR3 protein: CASSFSKRYNEKLFF. The CDR3 coding sequence is TGTGCCAGCAGTTTTTCGAAGAGGTACAATGAAAAACTGTTTTTT. Based on the CDR3 plus reference TRBV27 and TRBJ1-4, the full variable domain is EAQVTQNPRYLITVTGKKLTVTCSQNMNHEYMSWYRQDPGLGLRQIYYSMNVEVTDKGDVPEGYKVSRKEKRNFPLILESPSPNQTSLYFCASSFSKRYNEKLFFGSGTQLSVL.